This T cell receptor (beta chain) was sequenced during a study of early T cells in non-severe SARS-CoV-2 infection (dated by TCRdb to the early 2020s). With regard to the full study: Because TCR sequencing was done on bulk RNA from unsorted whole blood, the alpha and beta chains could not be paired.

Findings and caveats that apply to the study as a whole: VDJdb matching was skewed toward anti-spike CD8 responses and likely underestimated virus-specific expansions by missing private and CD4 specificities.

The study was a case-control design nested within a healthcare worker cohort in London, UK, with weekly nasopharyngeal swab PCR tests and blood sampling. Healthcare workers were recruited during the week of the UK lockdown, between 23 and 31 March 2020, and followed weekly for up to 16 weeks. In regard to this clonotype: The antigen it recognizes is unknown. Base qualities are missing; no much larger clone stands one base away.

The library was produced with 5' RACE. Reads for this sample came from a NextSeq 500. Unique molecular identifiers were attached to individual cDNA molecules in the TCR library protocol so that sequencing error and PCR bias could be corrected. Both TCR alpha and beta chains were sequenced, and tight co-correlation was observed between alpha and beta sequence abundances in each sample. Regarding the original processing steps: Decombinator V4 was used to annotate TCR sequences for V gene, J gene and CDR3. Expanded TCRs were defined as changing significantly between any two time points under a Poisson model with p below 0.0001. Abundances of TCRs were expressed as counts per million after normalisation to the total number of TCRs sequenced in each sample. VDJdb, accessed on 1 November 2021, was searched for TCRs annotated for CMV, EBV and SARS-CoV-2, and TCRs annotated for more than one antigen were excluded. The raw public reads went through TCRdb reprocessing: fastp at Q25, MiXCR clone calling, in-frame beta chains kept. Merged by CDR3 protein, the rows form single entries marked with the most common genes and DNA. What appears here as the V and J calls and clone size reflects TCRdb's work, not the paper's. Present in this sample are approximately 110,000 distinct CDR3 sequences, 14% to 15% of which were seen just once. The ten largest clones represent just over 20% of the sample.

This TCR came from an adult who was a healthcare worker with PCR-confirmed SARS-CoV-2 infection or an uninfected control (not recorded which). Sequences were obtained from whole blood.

The sequence in DNA is TGTGCCAGCTCACCCCCTAGGGGGGAAAGGAGCACAGATACGCAGTATTTT. Its product reads: CASSPPRGERSTDTQYF. The chain links TRBV18 with TRBJ2-3; the D call is tentative, TRBD1 or TRBD2, as each matches 6 bases. There are 17 amino acids in the CDR3, from cysteine to phenylalanine inclusive. Kept here is only the CDR3 DNA, which spans 51 bases and is read in frame from base 1. The germline V gene gives CDR1 as KGHSH and CDR2 as LQKENI. Cut back by 3 bases and 0 bases, the V and J ends lie 16 bases apart.